The rows below give T cell receptor beta chains drawn from one sample of a study of cytomegalovirus exposure and HLA in healthy donors. Using immunoSEQ multiplex PCR, the repertoire was profiled, and TCRdb retains in-frame clones only, with some absent. The sample has some 88,000 clones; roughly 97% are singletons. Sequencing was done on a sample of PBMCs. These receptor sequences come from a man in his late teens or twenties in good health and CMV-seronegative. CDR3s include the opening cysteine and the closing phenylalanine or tryptophan. The size entry is marked missing in some rows and otherwise reads once, few, many or a size class.

TRBV28	TRBJ2-5	NA	CASSPARETQYF
TRBV19	TRBJ2-2	NA	CASNPRDRGRGTGELFF
TRBV30	TRBJ2-7	NA	CAWNTGLNSYEQYF
TRBV14	TRBJ1-1	NA	CASSQDGRGWLNTEAFF
TRBV10-3	TRBJ2-2	few	CAISDSHSTGELFF
TRBV30	TRBJ1-2	NA	CAWSVAGGYGYTF
TRBV18	TRBJ1-1	NA	CASSPGTNTEAFF
TRBV11-2	TRBJ2-2	NA	CASSLGPSNTGELFF
TRBV30	TRBJ2-4	NA	CAWSAVLAGLKNIQYF
TRBV6-5	TRBJ1-2	NA	CASSYSRKNYGYTF
TRBV7-9	TRBJ2-3	NA	CASSSTGLANTQYF
TRBV7-2	TRBJ2-6	NA	CASSLFRGSGANVLTF
TRBV28	TRBJ2-5	NA	CASSFAVAGEFDETQYF
TRBV7-9	TRBJ1-1	NA	CASSLAGDKNTEAFF
TRBV19	TRBJ1-2	NA	CASSITERNYGYTF
TRBV18	TRBJ1-1	once	CASSPIIIGGKPHPGAFF
TRBV9	TRBJ2-1	NA	CASSVVQGAHNEQFF
TRBV4-1	TRBJ2-1	NA	CASRHSPSLEQFF
TRBV9	TRBJ2-3	NA	CASRAGTDTDTQYF
TRBV2	TRBJ1-5	NA	CASSPSRTDSYSNQPQHF
TRBV27	TRBJ1-1	NA	CASSLEDGGDEAFF
TRBV19	TRBJ1-2	NA	CASSEAINYGYTF
TRBV7-3	TRBJ2-2	NA	CASSSGGPGELFF
TRBV5-6	TRBJ2-5	once	CASSLATVRASGSGETQYF
TRBV4-1	TRBJ1-1	NA	CASSQSTGRTEAFF
TRBV28	TRBJ1-5	NA	CASSPTGGFGQPQHF
TRBV11-1	TRBJ2-5	few	CASSSPRGRESQETQYF
TRBV6-5	TRBJ2-1	NA	CASSYLGREGNEQFF
TRBV5-4	TRBJ1-1	NA	CASGTGNTEAFF
TRBV9	TRBJ2-2	NA	CASSVGRWRDTGELFF
TRBV11-2	TRBJ2-2	NA	CASSFLNGELFF
TRBV5-4	TRBJ1-5	NA	CASSSDRGTQPQHF
TRBV19	TRBJ2-2	NA	CASTPVRDKNTGELFF
TRBV12-2	TRBJ2-1	NA	CASRLPFRGPHNEQFF
TRBV6-5	TRBJ2-5	once	CASRRAGQGLETQYF
TRBV28	TRBJ1-5	NA	CASSLRGIFSNQPQHF
TRBV29-1	TRBJ2-3	NA	CSVRQGAGDTQYF
TRBV29-1	TRBJ2-7	once	CSVSVVPYEQYF
TRBV10-3	TRBJ2-6	NA	CAISPLEGVASSGANVLTF
TRBV7-9	TRBJ2-4	NA	CASSLAGGKNIQYF
TRBV28	TRBJ1-4	NA	CASDRGEKLFF
TRBV9	TRBJ2-3	NA	CASSVDSSASTDTQYF
TRBV7-2	TRBJ1-2	NA	CASSLARGRYTF
TRBV15	TRBJ2-3	NA	CATVRGGLTDTQYF
TRBV27	TRBJ2-1	once	CASSLTGGFGNEQFF